The 13 T cell receptor beta chains given below trace back to one sample, sequenced in a study of OX40 agonist ivuxolimab in advanced cancers. The data were produced by immunoSEQ multiplex PCR, yet TCRdb's version contains in-frame clones alone and is incomplete. The sample yields around 55,000 clones, approximately 90% seen once. This sample comprised CD4+ or CD8+ T cells sorted from blood, obtained in a trial of the OX40 agonist ivuxolimab. The receptors shown here come from an adult with an advanced solid tumor such as melanoma, head and neck, liver or kidney cancer.

The genes are TRBV5-1 and TRBJ1-1; D might be TRBD1 (5 bases). Trimming cost V 2 bases and J 1 base, with 9 bases left between them. Per germline, CDR1 SGHRS and CDR2 YFSETQ. This CDR3 comprises 14 residues. The CDR3 protein is CASSLTGPNTEAFF. The CDR3 nucleotides read TGCGCCAGCAGCTTAACAGGTCCGAACACTGAAGCTTTCTTT. Looking up the rest from reference TRBV5-1 and TRBJ1-1 gives the full variable domain: KAGVTQTPRYLIKTRGQQVTLSCSPISGHRSVSWYQQTPGQGLQFLFEYFSETQRNKGNFPGRFSGRQFSNSRSEMNVSTLELGDSALYLCASSLTGPNTEAFFGQGTRLTVV.

The rearrangement joins TRBV5-1 to TRBJ2-1, with 11 bases that match TRBD2. CDR1 SGHRS and CDR2 YFSETQ come from the germline V gene. The length of the CDR3 is 15 residues. V gave up 3 bases and J gave up 3 bases; unmatched junction bases: 2. The CDR3 loop reads CASSWGLADYNEQFF. The CDR3 DNA is TGCGCCAGCAGCTGGGGACTAGCGGACTACAATGAGCAGTTCTTC. Variable domain in full (rest from reference TRBV5-1 and TRBJ2-1): KAGVTQTPRYLIKTRGQQVTLSCSPISGHRSVSWYQQTPGQGLQFLFEYFSETQRNKGNFPGRFSGRQFSNSRSEMNVSTLELGDSALYLCASSWGLADYNEQFFGPGTRLTVL.

This chain links TRBV5-1 with TRBJ2-3; 8 bases are a match to TRBD1. This CDR3 has 14 amino acids. Per germline, CDR1 SGHRS and CDR2 YFSETQ. V gave up 2 bases and J gave up 3 bases; unmatched junction bases: 2. The CDR3 region is CASSLGTGTDTQYF. The DNA for the CDR3 is TGCGCCAGCAGCTTAGGGACAGGTACAGATACGCAGTATTTT.

Of note for this clone: Other DNA sequences in this specimen translate into the identical CDR3. This rearrangement joins TRBV5-6 to TRBJ1-4; D may be TRBD1 (6 bases). Per germline, CDR1 SGHDT and CDR2 YYEEEE. V was cut by 1 base and J by 6 bases, with 16 bases left in between. This CDR3 spans 16 amino acids. CDR3: CASSLFAGQGYEKLFF. CDR3 in DNA: TGTGCCAGCAGCTTGTTTGCGGGGCAGGGGTATGAAAAACTGTTTTTT.

V and J are TRBV28 and TRBJ2-2; D is perhaps TRBD1 (6 bases). Germline CDR1 reads MDHEN; CDR2 reads SYDVKM. This CDR3 is built from 16 residues. Trimming took off 0 bases at V and 1 base at J, with 9 bases between the two ends. CDR3 in amino acids: CASSLWYRVNTGELFF. In DNA form, the CDR3 reads TGTGCCAGCAGTTTATGGTACAGGGTGAACACCGGGGAGCTGTTTTTT.

The rearrangement joins TRBV2 to TRBJ2-3; D is undetermined. V was trimmed by 7 bases and J by 0 bases, leaving 11 bases between them. The CDR3 has 14 residues. The germline V gene encodes CDR1 SNHLY and CDR2 FYNNEI. The CDR3: CASTPGFSTDTQYF. The CDR3 nucleotides are TGTGCCAGCACTCCGGGTTTTAGCACAGATACGCAGTATTTT.

The V and J genes are TRBV9 and TRBJ2-1; D unresolved. Trimming took 3 bases from V and 4 from J, leaving 8 bases between them. The length of the CDR3 is 13 residues. Germline CDR1 and CDR2: SGDLS and YYNGEE. In DNA form, the CDR3 reads TGTGCCAGCAGCGGCGCTACGTACAATGAGCAGTTCTTC. Amino acids: CASSGATYNEQFF.

The chain carries TRBV5-1 and TRBJ1-2; D unclear. The germline gives CDR1 SGHRS, CDR2 YFSETQ. V was trimmed by 4 bases and J by 6 bases, leaving 19 bases between them. The CDR3 is 15 amino acids. The CDR3 sequence: CASSGYSIDADGYTF. CDR3 sequence (DNA): TGCGCCAGCAGCGGATACAGTATTGACGCTGATGGCTACACCTTC.

This chain links TRBV4-1 with TRBJ2-7; D remains unclear. The CDR3 is 12 residues long. The germline gives CDR1 MGHRA, CDR2 YSYEKL. Trimming removed 4 bases at V and 6 bases at J, with 10 bases between. CDR3 in DNA: TGCGCCAGCAGCCCCCTCCCACTCGAGCAGTACGTC. Amino acid sequence: CASSPLPLEQYV.

The chain carries TRBV2 and TRBJ2-1; 14 bases line up with TRBD2. The ends lost 3 bases at V and 3 bases at J; junction bases unmatched: 7. Per the germline V gene, CDR1 is SNHLY and CDR2 is FYNNEI. The CDR3 is 18 amino acids. This CDR3 reads CASSEGQGTSGGYNEQFF. The CDR3 nucleotides read TGTGCCAGCAGTGAGGGACAGGGGACTAGCGGGGGCTACAATGAGCAGTTCTTC. The complete variable domain, with remaining parts taken from reference TRBV2 and TRBJ2-1, reads EPEVTQTPSHQVTQMGQEVILRCVPISNHLYFYWYRQILGQKVEFLVSFYNNEISEKSEIFDDQFSVERPDGSNFTLKIRSTKLEDSAMYFCASSEGQGTSGGYNEQFFGPGTRLTVL.

Notes on this clone: The same CDR3 arises from other DNA sequences in this sample as well. The chain is built from TRBV5-1 and TRBJ2-7, with 10 bases aligning to TRBD2. This CDR3 comprises 14 residues. The V gene's germline CDR1 is SGHRS and CDR2 YFSETQ. V was clipped by 2 bases and J by 6 bases; unmatched bases: 5. CDR3 in DNA: TGCGCCAGCAGCTTAGCGGGGGGGCTCAGCGAGCAGTACTTC. Protein sequence: CASSLAGGLSEQYF.

The gene calls are TRBV4-2 and TRBJ1-1, with D possibly matching TRBD1 (5 bases). The CDR3 is 13 residues long. Germline CDR1 LGHNA, CDR2 YNFKEQ. Between the trimmed V and J ends, which lost 0 bases and 5 bases, there was a span of 7 bases. The CDR3 here is CASSQDRGTEAFF. The DNA for the CDR3 is TGTGCCAGCAGCCAAGATAGGGGAACTGAAGCTTTCTTT.

This chain links TRBV28 with TRBJ2-3; D call uncertain. V lost 5 bases to trimming and J lost 5 bases, with 8 bases between them. CDR1 and CDR2 from the germline V gene are MDHEN and SYDVKM. The CDR3 totals 12 residues. This CDR3 is CASSLSRDTQYF. The CDR3 DNA follows: TGTGCCAGCAGTCTCAGTCGAGATACGCAGTATTTT.